This T cell receptor (beta chain) was obtained from a study of vaccination and CD4 T cells after COVID-19. Sample treatment: roughly 10-day PBMC culture with coronavirus spike peptide pools or control peptides (ViraFEST assay). The unexposed donor's CD4+ T cells were collected before the COVID-19 pandemic (2011-2018). Researchers used the Oncomine TCR Beta short-read assay to sequence DNA from cultured CD4+ T cells. Each CDR3 protein is one row after TCRdb ran MiXCR on the PCR reads. The table lists about 2,800 distinct CDR3 sequences, about 25% of them singletons. Concerning this clonotype: The antigen is unknown.

The V gene lost 2 bases and the J gene lost 9 bases, with 11 bases spanning the gap. Looked up from germline, CDR1 is MDHEN and CDR2 is SYDVKM. This CDR3 contains 13 residues. The source of this sequence is a human donor in good health. The chain recombines TRBV28 with TRBJ1-5; D not certain. Material: CD4+ T cells from blood, cultured in vitro. The CDR3 DNA is TGTGCCAGCAGTTTAGGCAGGCAGCCGCCCCAGCATTTT. This sequence encodes CASSLGRQPPQHF.